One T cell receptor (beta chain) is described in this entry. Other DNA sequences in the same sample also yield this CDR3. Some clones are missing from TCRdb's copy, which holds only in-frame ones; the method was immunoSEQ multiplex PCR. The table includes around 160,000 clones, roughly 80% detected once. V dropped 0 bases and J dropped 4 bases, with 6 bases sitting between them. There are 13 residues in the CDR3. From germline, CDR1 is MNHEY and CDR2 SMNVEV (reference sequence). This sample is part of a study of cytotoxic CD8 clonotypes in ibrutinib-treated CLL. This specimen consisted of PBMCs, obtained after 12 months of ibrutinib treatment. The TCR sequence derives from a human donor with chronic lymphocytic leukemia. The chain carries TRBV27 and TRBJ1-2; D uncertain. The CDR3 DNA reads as TGTGCCAGCAGTTTATCCGGGAGCTATGGCTACACCTTC. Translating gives CASSLSGSYGYTF.